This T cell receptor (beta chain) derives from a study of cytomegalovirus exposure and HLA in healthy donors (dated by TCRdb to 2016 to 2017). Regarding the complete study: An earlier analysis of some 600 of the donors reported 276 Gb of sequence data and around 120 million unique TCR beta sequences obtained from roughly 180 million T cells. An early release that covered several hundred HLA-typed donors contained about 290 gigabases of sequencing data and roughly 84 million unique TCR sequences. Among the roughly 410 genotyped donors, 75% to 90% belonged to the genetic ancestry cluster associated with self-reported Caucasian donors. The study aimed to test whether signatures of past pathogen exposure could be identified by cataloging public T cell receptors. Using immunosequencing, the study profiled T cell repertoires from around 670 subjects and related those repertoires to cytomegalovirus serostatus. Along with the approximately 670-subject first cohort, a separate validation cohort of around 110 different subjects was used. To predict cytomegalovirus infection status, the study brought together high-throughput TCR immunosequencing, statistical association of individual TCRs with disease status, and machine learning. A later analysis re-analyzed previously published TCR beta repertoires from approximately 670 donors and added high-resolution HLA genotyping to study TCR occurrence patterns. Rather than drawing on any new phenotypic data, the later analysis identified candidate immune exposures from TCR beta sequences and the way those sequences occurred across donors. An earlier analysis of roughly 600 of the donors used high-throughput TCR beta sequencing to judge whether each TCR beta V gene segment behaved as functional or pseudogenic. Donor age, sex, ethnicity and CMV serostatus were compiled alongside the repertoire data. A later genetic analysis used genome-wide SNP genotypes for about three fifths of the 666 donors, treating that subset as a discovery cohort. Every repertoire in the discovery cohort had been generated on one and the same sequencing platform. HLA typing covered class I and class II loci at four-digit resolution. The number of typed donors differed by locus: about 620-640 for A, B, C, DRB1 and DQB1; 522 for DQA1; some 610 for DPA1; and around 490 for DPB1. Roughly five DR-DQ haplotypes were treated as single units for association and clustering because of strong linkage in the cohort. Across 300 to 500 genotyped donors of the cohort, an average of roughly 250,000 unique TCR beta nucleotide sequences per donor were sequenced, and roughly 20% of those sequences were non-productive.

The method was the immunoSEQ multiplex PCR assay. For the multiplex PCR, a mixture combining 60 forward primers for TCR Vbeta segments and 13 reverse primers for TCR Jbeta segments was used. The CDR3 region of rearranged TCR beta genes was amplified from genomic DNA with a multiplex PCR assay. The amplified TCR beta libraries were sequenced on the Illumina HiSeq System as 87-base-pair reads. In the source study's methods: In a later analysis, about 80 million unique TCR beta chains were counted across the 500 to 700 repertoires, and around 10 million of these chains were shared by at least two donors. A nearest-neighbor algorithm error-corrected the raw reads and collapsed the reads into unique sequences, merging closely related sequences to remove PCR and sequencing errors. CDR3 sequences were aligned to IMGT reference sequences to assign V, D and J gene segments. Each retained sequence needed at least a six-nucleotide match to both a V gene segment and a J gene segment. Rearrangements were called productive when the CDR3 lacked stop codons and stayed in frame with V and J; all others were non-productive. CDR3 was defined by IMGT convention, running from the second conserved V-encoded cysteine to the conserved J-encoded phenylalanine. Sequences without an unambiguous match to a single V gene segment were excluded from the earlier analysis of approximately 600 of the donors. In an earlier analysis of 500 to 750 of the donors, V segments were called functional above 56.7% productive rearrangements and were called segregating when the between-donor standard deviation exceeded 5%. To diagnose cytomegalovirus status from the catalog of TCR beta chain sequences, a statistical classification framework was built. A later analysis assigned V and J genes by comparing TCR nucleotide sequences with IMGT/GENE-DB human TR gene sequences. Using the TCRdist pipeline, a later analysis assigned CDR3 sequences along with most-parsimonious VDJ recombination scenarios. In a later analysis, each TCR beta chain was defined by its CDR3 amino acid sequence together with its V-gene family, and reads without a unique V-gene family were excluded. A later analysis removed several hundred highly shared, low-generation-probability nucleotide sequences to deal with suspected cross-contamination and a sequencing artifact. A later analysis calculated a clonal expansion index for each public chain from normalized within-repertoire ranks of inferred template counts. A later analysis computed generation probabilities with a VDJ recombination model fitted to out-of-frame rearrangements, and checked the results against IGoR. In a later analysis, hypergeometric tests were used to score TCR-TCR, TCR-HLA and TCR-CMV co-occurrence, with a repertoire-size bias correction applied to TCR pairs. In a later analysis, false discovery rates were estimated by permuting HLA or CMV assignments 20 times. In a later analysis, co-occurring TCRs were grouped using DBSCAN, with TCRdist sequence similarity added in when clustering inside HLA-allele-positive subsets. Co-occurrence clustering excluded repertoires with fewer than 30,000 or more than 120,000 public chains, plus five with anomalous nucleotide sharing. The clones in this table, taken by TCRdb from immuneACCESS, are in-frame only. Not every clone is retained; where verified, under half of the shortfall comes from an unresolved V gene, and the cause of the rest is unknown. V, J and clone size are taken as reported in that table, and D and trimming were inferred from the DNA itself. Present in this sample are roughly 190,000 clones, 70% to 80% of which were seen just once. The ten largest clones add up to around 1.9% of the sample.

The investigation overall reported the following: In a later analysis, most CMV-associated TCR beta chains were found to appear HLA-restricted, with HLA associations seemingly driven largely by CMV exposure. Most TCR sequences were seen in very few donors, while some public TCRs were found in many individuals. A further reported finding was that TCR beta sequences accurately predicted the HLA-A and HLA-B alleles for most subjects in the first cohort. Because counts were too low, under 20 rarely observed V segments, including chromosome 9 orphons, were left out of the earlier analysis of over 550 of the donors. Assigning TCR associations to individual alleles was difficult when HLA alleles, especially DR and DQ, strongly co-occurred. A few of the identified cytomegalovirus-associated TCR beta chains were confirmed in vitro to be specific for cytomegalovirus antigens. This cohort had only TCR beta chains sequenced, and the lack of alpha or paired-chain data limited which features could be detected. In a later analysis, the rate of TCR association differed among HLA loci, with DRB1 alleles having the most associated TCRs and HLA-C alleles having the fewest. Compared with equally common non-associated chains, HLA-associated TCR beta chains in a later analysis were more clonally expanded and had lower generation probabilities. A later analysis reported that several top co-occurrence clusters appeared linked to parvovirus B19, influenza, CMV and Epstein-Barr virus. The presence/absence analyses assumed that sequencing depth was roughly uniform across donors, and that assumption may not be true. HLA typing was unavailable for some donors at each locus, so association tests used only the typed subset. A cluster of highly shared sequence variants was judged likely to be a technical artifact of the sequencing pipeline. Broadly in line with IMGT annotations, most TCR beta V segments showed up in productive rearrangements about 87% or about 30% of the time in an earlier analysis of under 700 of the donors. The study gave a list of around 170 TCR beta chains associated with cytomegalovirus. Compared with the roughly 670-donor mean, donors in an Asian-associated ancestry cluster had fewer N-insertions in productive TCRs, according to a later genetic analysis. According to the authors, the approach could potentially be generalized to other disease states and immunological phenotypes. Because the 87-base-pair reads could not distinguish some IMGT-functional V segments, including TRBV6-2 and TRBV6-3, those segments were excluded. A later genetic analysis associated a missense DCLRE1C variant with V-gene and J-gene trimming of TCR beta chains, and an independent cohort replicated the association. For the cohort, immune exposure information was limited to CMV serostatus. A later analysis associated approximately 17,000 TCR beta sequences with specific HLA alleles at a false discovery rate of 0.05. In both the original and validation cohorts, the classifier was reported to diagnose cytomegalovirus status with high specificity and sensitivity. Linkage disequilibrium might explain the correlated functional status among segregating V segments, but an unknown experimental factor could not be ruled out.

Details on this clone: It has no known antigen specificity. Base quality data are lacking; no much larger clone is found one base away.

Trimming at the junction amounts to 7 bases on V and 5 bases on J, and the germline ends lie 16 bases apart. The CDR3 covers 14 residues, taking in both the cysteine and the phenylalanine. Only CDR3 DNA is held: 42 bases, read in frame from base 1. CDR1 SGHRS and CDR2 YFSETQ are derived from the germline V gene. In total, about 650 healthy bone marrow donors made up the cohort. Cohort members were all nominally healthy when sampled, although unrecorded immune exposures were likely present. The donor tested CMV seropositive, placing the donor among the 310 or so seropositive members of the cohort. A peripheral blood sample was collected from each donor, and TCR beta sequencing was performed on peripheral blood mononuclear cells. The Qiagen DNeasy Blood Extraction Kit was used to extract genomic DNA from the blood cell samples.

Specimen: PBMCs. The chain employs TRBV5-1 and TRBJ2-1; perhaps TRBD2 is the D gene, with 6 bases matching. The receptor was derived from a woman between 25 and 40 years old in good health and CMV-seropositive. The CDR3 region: CASWDGGYNNEQFF. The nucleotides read TGCGCCAGCTGGGATGGGGGGTATAACAATGAGCAGTTCTTC.